The T cell receptor (beta chain) described here comes from a study of identical twins. General study points: Clonotypes of the beta chain that were abundant in cord blood carried fewer insertions (memory repertoires showed none). Interpretation of the results relied on cross-sectional statistical analysis and not on following the same donors. Models, which agreed with sharing between unrelated individuals, nonetheless underestimated the out-of-frame TCR alpha sharing seen in monozygotic twins.

MiXCR was run by TCRdb on the 5' RACE reads, yielding one entry per CDR3 protein. Among hundreds of thousands of distinct CDR3 sequences listed, roughly an eighth were seen once. No donor was unhealthy or non-Caucasian. The CDR3 covers 15 residues. Germline assignment: CDR1 SGHRS and CDR2 YFSETQ. Trimming at V came to 4 bases and at J to 6 bases, leaving 10 bases not matched to a gene. About this clonotype itself: The antigen remains undetermined.

V and J are TRBV5-1 and TRBJ2-7; TRBD1 agrees at 10 bases. The sequencing input was memory (CD45RO+) T cells sorted from blood. The TCR was taken from a woman aged 18-30 years in good health. CDR3 in DNA: TGCGCCAGCAGCCCTACCGGGACAGGGGTGTTCGAGCAGTACTTC. It yields the protein CASSPTGTGVFEQYF.